These 9 T cell receptor beta chains share one sample of origin, sequenced in a study of T cell responses to AZD1222 COVID-19 vaccine (dated by TCRdb to the early 2020s). The sample's time point label, in plain terms: baseline before first vaccination. The method behind the library was the immunoSEQ multiplex PCR assay. TCRdb's version of the immuneACCESS table is confined to in-frame rearrangements and falls short of the full clone set. An unresolved V gene accounts for under half of the shortfall where checked; the remainder is of unknown origin. The sample table shows 100,000 to 150,000 clones, and 85% to 95% are seen once. 6.6% of the sample goes to the ten largest clones. Sequences were derived from peripheral blood, sampled on day 0 of AZD1222 vaccination. Every receptor here comes from an adult in good health.

The chain combines TRBV27 with TRBJ1-2; D not resolved. CDR3 length equals 13 residues. V was trimmed by 7 bases and J by 3 bases, leaving 12 bases between them. The germline V gene encodes CDR1 MNHEY and CDR2 SMNVEV (reference sequence). CDR3 bases: TGTGCCAGCAAACCTCCGGGGTACTATGGCTACACCTTC. Residues: CASKPPGYYGYTF.

This chain uses TRBV6-1 with TRBJ1-5, with TRBD1 as a possible D gene (5 bases). The germline gives CDR1 MNHNS, CDR2 SASEGT. Deletions cut 1 base from V and 3 bases from J, with 10 bases between. The CDR3 runs to 15 residues. CDR3 region: CASSEGQGVNQPQHF. CDR3 sequence (DNA): TGTGCCAGCAGTGAAGGGCAGGGAGTCAATCAGCCCCAGCATTTT.

The chain carries TRBV21-1 and TRBJ1-4. TRBV21-1 is a listed pseudogene. This CDR3 is 18 amino acids long. The CDR3 nucleotides are TGTGCCAGCAGCAAGGCCTCAGGGAGGGGAGGTAATAATGAAAAACTGTTTTTT. This gives the protein CASSKASGRGGNNEKLFF.

Comment on this clone: A junction boundary mismatches the germline segment, possibly from a read error. The gene calls are TRBV19 and TRBJ1-1, with D unclear. The germline V gene encodes CDR1 LNHDA and CDR2 SQIVND (reference sequence). This CDR3 region has 13 residues. CDR3 in amino acids: CASTITPDTEAFF. As DNA, the CDR3 is TGTGCCAGTACTATAACCCCTGACACTGAAGCTTTCTTT.

V is TRBV4-2 and J is TRBJ2-7; TRBD2 matches 8 bases. The CDR3 sequence is 17 residues long. CDR1 and CDR2 from the germline V gene are LGHNA and YNFKEQ. With V trimmed by 4 bases and J by 4 bases, 15 bases remained unmatched. The CDR3 DNA sequence: TGTGCCAGCAGCCGGGCCATGGATCGGACTAGCAGTTACGAGCAGTACTTC. Translation gives CASSRAMDRTSSYEQYF.

DNA for the CDR3: TGTGCCAGCAGCCCCCTGGGGGGACAGGTGAACACTGAAGCTTTCTTT. Its protein is CASSPLGGQVNTEAFF. The rearrangement uses TRBV9 and TRBJ1-1; TRBD1 agrees at 8 bases. The V and J ends lost 4 bases and 0 bases, in that order; junction bases with no gene match: 8. Germline CDR1 reads SGDLS; CDR2 reads YYNGEE. The CDR3 extends over 16 amino acids.

This rearrangement joins TRBV30 to TRBJ1-1; D gene unclear. The CDR3 consists of 12 residues. V lost 4 bases to trimming and J lost 6 bases, with 12 bases between them. CDR1 is GTSNPN, CDR2 SVGIG, per germline (reference sequence). The CDR3 sequence: CAWTPEIAEAFF. Here the CDR3 DNA reads TGTGCCTGGACTCCTGAGATTGCTGAAGCTTTCTTT.

This clone was counted once. This chain uses TRBV2 with TRBJ2-3; 9 nucleotides agree with TRBD2. V was clipped by 7 bases and J by 6 bases; unmatched bases: 8. The CDR3 covers 14 residues. CDR1 is SNHLY, CDR2 FYNNEI, per germline. CDR3 in amino acids: CASILGLASDTQYF. The CDR3, as DNA: TGTGCCAGCATCCTGGGACTAGCTTCCGATACGCAGTATTTT.

The CDR3 spells CASSSGLAGSEQFF. The CDR3 DNA follows: TGTGCCAGCAGCTCGGGACTAGCGGGAAGCGAGCAGTTCTTC. The chain links TRBV13 to TRBJ2-1; TRBD2 matches at 13 bases. The CDR3 runs to 14 residues. Germline values: CDR1 PRHDT, CDR2 FYEKMQ (reference sequence). V shed 4 bases, J shed 10 bases, and the junction held 4 bases outside the gene matches.